These 12 T cell receptor beta chains share one sample of origin, sequenced in a study of pediatric ulcerative colitis. Assay: immunoSEQ multiplex PCR; the TCRdb copy retains only in-frame clones and omits some. This sample has 30,000 to 45,000 clones, with around 78% found just once. The source material was blood. Receptors originate from a girl under 18 with moderate ulcerative colitis.

CDR3 in amino acids: CASSADRGAEQFF. In DNA form, the CDR3 reads TGTGCCAGCAGCGCGGACAGGGGGGCTGAGCAGTTCTTC. V is TRBV11-3 and J is TRBJ2-1; TRBD1 aligns across 10 bases. Germline CDR1 SGHNT, CDR2 YENEEA. The V and J ends lost 5 bases and 9 bases, in that order; junction bases with no gene match: 4. The CDR3 is made up of 13 amino acids.

The rearrangement uses TRBV7-9 and TRBJ2-2; tentatively, D is TRBD1 (6 bases). CDR1 is SEHNR and CDR2 is FQNEAQ in the germline V gene (reference sequence). CDR3 length: 19 amino acids. V lost 5 bases to trimming and J lost 1 base, with 23 bases between them. CDR3 nucleotides: TGTGCCAGCAGCCTCCCCCAGACAGGCGACCTTCAGAACACCGGGGAGCTGTTTTTT. Translated: CASSLPQTGDLQNTGELFF.

This chain joins TRBV25-1 and TRBJ1-1; D uncertain. The germline V and J ends were trimmed by 3 bases and 8 bases, with 10 bases remaining between them. The CDR3 length is 12 residues. Germline V lookup: CDR1 MGHDK, CDR2 SYGVNS. The CDR3 coding sequence is TGTGCCAGCAGTGATGCAGGAACCGAAGCTTTCTTT. Encoded protein: CASSDAGTEAFF.

The rearrangement uses TRBV28 and TRBJ2-7; weak D call: TRBD1 (6 bases). The CDR3 runs to 14 residues. Per germline, CDR1 MDHEN and CDR2 SYDVKM. Trimming took 6 bases from V and 4 from J, leaving 16 bases between them. CDR3 bases: TGTGCCAGCAGCGGCTGGGGACAATCTTACGAGCAGTACTTC. It translates to CASSGWGQSYEQYF.

This clone was counted at least ten times. This chain joins TRBV6-5 and TRBJ2-1, with 7 bases aligning to TRBD1. Per the germline V gene, CDR1 is MNHEY and CDR2 is SVGAGI. Trimming at V came to 7 bases and at J to 0 bases, leaving 6 bases not matched to a gene. CDR3 size: 15 residues. The DNA for the CDR3 is TGTGCCAGCAATCCGACAGGGTACTCCTACAATGAGCAGTTCTTC. Its translation is CASNPTGYSYNEQFF.

The gene calls are TRBV4-2 and TRBJ1-2; D is unresolved. CDR1 is LGHNA, CDR2 YNFKEQ, per germline. The CDR3 spans 12 residues. The V end was cut by 2 bases, the J end by 4 bases, with 5 bases between. CDR3: CASSQSLYGYTF. The CDR3 coding sequence is TGTGCCAGCAGCCAAAGTCTCTATGGCTACACCTTC.

This chain links TRBV7-9 with TRBJ2-5; D perhaps matches TRBD1 (6 bases). From germline, CDR1 is SEHNR and CDR2 FQNEAQ (reference sequence). V shed 3 bases and J shed 4 bases, with 12 bases lying between them. The CDR3 is 14 amino acids. CDR3 sequence: CASSFNTGLETQYF. Written as DNA, the CDR3 is TGTGCCAGCAGCTTTAATACAGGGCTAGAGACCCAGTACTTC.

The V and J genes are TRBV19 and TRBJ1-2; D unresolved. In germline, CDR1 is LNHDA, CDR2 SQIVND (reference sequence). The CDR3 is 14 amino acids. Between the trimmed V and J ends, which lost 4 bases and 4 bases, there was a span of 13 bases. The DNA for the CDR3 is TGTGCCAGTAGTACGAGTGGGCGGAGCTATGGCTACACCTTC. Translated, it gives CASSTSGRSYGYTF.

The V call is TRBV27, the J call TRBJ1-1; D gene uncertain. The CDR3 runs 13 residues. The germline V gene has CDR1 MNHEY and CDR2 SMNVEV (reference sequence). Trimming removed 2 bases at V and 7 bases at J, with 11 bases between. The CDR3 region has the DNA TGTGCCAGCAGTTTAAAGTTGTGGAGTGAAGCTTTCTTT. This encodes CASSLKLWSEAFF.

In DNA, the CDR3 is TGCGCCAGCAGCCTTGGACTAGCGGGAGGGGCAGATACGCAGTATTTT. Its protein product is CASSLGLAGGADTQYF. The V gene is TRBV4-1, the J gene TRBJ2-3, with 15 bases matching TRBD2. The V and J ends lost 4 bases and 4 bases, in that order; junction bases with no gene match: 3. CDR3 length equals 16 residues. Germline CDR1 is MGHRA and CDR2 is YSYEKL.

The chain carries TRBV7-9 and TRBJ2-7; D possibly matches TRBD1 or TRBD2 (5 bases each). Germline CDR1 reads SEHNR; CDR2 reads FQNEAQ (reference sequence). Trimming cost V 6 bases and J 0 bases, with 18 bases left between them. The CDR3 covers 16 residues. The CDR3 sequence is CASSDTGTENSYEQYF. CDR3 sequence (DNA): TGTGCCAGCAGTGATACCGGGACCGAAAACTCCTACGAGCAGTACTTC.

This chain links TRBV7-3 with TRBJ2-1, with 8 bases lining up with TRBD2. The CDR3 extends over 15 amino acids. V shed 5 bases, J shed 4 bases, and the junction held 7 bases outside the gene matches. Germline lookup yields CDR1 SGHTA and CDR2 FQGTGA. The CDR3 DNA sequence: TGTGCCAGCAGCCCCCGGGTAGCGGGGTACAATGAGCAGTTCTTC. Translation: CASSPRVAGYNEQFF.